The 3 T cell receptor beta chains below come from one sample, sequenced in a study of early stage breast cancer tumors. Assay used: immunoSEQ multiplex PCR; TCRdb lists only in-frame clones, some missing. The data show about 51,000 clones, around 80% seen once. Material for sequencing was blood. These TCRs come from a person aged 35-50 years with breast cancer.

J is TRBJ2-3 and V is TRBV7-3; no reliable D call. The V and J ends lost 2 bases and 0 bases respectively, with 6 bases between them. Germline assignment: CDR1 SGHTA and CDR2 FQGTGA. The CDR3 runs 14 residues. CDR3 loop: CASSLLGSTDTQYF. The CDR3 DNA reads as TGTGCCAGCAGCTTATTAGGCAGCACAGATACGCAGTATTTT.

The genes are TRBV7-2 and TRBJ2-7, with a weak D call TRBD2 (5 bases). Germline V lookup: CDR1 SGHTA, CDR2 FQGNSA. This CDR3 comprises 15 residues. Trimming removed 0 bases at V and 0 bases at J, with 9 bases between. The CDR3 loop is CASSLARLSSYEQYF. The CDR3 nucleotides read TGTGCCAGCAGCTTAGCACGACTAAGCTCCTACGAGCAGTACTTC.

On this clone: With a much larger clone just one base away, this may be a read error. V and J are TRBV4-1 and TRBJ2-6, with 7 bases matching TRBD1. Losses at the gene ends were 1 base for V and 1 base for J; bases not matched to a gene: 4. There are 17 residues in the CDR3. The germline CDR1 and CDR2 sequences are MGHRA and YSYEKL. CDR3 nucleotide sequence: TGCGCCAGCAGCCAAGCGGGACAGACTTCTGGGGCCAACGTCCTGACTTTC. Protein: CASSQAGQTSGANVLTF.